This T cell receptor beta chain was found in a study of shared clonotypes between healthy human individuals. All the donors were Caucasian adults who lived in Nashville, Tennessee. Remarks on this clone: Its antigen is as yet unknown.

The V end lost 3 bases, the J end lost 4 bases, and 9 bases lay between the germline ends. This CDR3 comprises 14 residues. CDR1 and CDR2 (germline): ENHRY, SYGVKD. Repertoires were generated with immunoSEQ multiplex PCR, while TCRdb's copy carries only in-frame clones and drops some. The repertoire holds roughly 2.5 million clones, with around nine tenths as singletons. Regarding the study as a whole: Clonotypes shared by all four sorted-subset donors had higher generation probabilities than non-shared clonotypes.

What was sequenced was naive CD4+ T cells sorted from blood. This sample's subset: CD45RA+ positively selected. The chain combines TRBV10-3 with TRBJ2-2; either TRBD1 or TRBD2 may fit D (5 bases each). The source of this sequence is a man aged 18 to 30 in good health. The CDR3, as DNA: TGTGCCATCAGTGACCCAGGGAGCACCGGGGAGCTGTTTTTT. This codes for CAISDPGSTGELFF.